This TCR beta chain was observed in a study of T cell responses to AZD1222 COVID-19 vaccine. This CDR3 spans 18 amino acids. Deletions cut 0 bases from V and 3 bases from J, with 18 bases between. CDR1 is KGHSH and CDR2 is LQKENI in the germline V gene. TCRdb's table, derived via immunoSEQ multiplex PCR, lists solely in-frame clones and lacks some. The sample shows about 130,000 clones, 90% of them seen only once. The TCR was taken from an adult in good health. J is TRBJ1-3 and V is TRBV18; no definite D call. Source: peripheral blood, taken on day 0 of MenACWY control vaccination. CDR3 DNA: TGTGCCAGCTCACCACCGTTGGCCAGTGAGATTTATGGAAACACCATATATTTT. It is translated as CASSPPLASEIYGNTIYF.